This is a list of T cell receptor beta chains from one sample in a study of blood T cell repertoires in COVID-19. Repertoires were generated with immunoSEQ multiplex PCR, while TCRdb's copy carries only in-frame clones and drops some. Of around 470,000 clones listed, about 90% were seen once; the top ten hold approximately 0.55%. The sample consisted of PBMCs or T cells enriched from blood (not recorded which). The source of these receptors is a man aged 18 to 30 who had recovered from COVID-19. Each CDR3 is given without its conserved first and last residue.

V: TRBV30; J: TRBJ1-5; CDR3: AWSPGWGQGYQPQH
V: TRBV10-1; J: TRBJ1-2; CDR3: ASSPGPEGYT
V: TRBV18; J: TRBJ2-7; CDR3: ASSRLAEGAAEQY
V: TRBV18; J: TRBJ1-2; CDR3: ASSPLGQGNYGYT
V: TRBV24-1; J: TRBJ2-4; CDR3: ATSDSDRVAKNIQY
V: TRBV29-1; J: TRBJ2-1; CDR3: SVESSYNEQF
V: TRBV11-2; J: TRBJ1-3; CDR3: ASRDPRQVSGNTIY
V: TRBV6-4; J: TRBJ2-1; CDR3: ASSTSGSVDEQF
V: TRBV6-5; J: TRBJ1-5; CDR3: ARAPGRGNQPQH
V: TRBV5-6; J: TRBJ2-7; CDR3: ASSFSPGWSYEQY
V: TRBV5-1; J: TRBJ1-6; CDR3: ASSLDGQGYSPLH